Listed below are T cell receptor beta chains from one sample, sequenced in a study of Ad26.COV2.S vaccination and SARS-CoV-2 variants. Using immunoSEQ multiplex PCR, the repertoire was profiled, and TCRdb retains in-frame clones only, with some absent. The sample includes fewer than 900,000 clones, 80% to 90% of them seen just once. The sequencing here drew on peripheral blood, taken in a trial of Ad26.COV2.S vaccine versus placebo. These receptors originate from a person between 18 and 65 years old who received the Ad26.COV2.S COVID-19 vaccine or a placebo. CDR3s include the opening cysteine and the closing phenylalanine or tryptophan. A D gene is named only where the DNA matches it firmly. Not every row has a clone size; where given, it reads once, few, many or a size class.

D gene: NA
V gene: TRBV5-1
clone size: NA
J gene: TRBJ1-5
CDR3 protein: CASSLLGGGNQPQHF
CDR3 DNA: TGCGCCAGCAGCTTACTGGGTGGAGGCAATCAGCCCCAGCATTTT

D gene: TRBD2
V gene: TRBV5-8
clone size: NA
J gene: TRBJ2-1
CDR3 protein: CASNRDYYNEQFF
CDR3 DNA: TGTGCCAGCAACCGGGACTACTACAATGAGCAGTTCTTC

D gene: NA
V gene: TRBV18
clone size: NA
J gene: TRBJ2-7
CDR3 protein: CASSPGAGPYEQYF
CDR3 DNA: TGTGCCAGCTCACCCGGGGCAGGTCCGTACGAGCAGTACTTC

D gene: NA
V gene: TRBV12-3/TRBV12-4
clone size: NA
J gene: TRBJ2-7
CDR3 protein: CASSPEGSYEQYF
CDR3 DNA: TGTGCCAGCAGTCCGGAGGGCTCCTACGAGCAGTACTTC

D gene: NA
V gene: TRBV19
clone size: NA
J gene: TRBJ1-5
CDR3 protein: CASSTGGNNQPQHF
CDR3 DNA: TGTGCCAGTAGTACCGGTGGGAACAATCAGCCCCAGCATTTT

D gene: NA
V gene: TRBV7-9
clone size: NA
J gene: TRBJ2-2
CDR3 protein: CASSLFSGELFF
CDR3 DNA: TGTGCCAGCAGCTTATTTTCCGGGGAGCTGTTTTTT

D gene: NA
V gene: TRBV11-2
clone size: NA
J gene: TRBJ2-4
CDR3 protein: CASSFSKNIQYF
CDR3 DNA: TGTGCCAGCAGCTTCAGCAAAAACATTCAGTACTTC

D gene: TRBD1
V gene: TRBV11-1
clone size: NA
J gene: TRBJ2-5
CDR3 protein: CASTADRGLETQYF
CDR3 DNA: TGTGCCAGCACGGCCGACAGGGGGCTGGAGACCCAGTACTTC

D gene: NA
V gene: TRBV6-2/TRBV6-3
clone size: NA
J gene: TRBJ1-5
CDR3 protein: CASSYGGTSNQPQHF
CDR3 DNA: TGTGCCAGCAGTTACGGCGGGACTAGCAATCAGCCCCAGCATTTT

D gene: NA
V gene: TRBV5-5
clone size: NA
J gene: TRBJ1-5
CDR3 protein: CASSLGQINQPQHF
CDR3 DNA: TGTGCCAGCAGCTTGGGACAAATCAATCAGCCCCAGCATTTT

D gene: NA
V gene: TRBV7-9
clone size: few
J gene: TRBJ1-5
CDR3 protein: CASSLGTGRPQHF
CDR3 DNA: TGTGCCAGCAGCTTAGGCACAGGGCGGCCCCAGCATTTT

D gene: NA
V gene: TRBV27
clone size: NA
J gene: TRBJ2-1
CDR3 protein: CASSLNPFYEQFF
CDR3 DNA: TGTGCCAGCAGTTTAAACCCTTTTTATGAGCAGTTCTTC

D gene: TRBD1
V gene: TRBV7-9
clone size: NA
J gene: TRBJ1-4
CDR3 protein: CASTPGTGREKLFF
CDR3 DNA: TGTGCCAGCACCCCGGGGACAGGGAGAGAAAAACTGTTTTTT

D gene: NA
V gene: TRBV29-1
clone size: NA
J gene: TRBJ1-1
CDR3 protein: CSVEHILRTEAFF
CDR3 DNA: TGCAGCGTTGAACACATCTTGCGCACTGAAGCTTTCTTT

D gene: NA
V gene: TRBV16
clone size: NA
J gene: TRBJ2-6
CDR3 protein: CASSQSVGSSGANVLTF
CDR3 DNA: TGTGCCAGCAGCCAATCGGTCGGGTCCTCTGGGGCCAACGTCCTGACTTTC

D gene: TRBD1
V gene: TRBV29-1
clone size: NA
J gene: TRBJ2-7
CDR3 protein: CSVDGTGPAYEQYF
CDR3 DNA: TGCAGCGTTGATGGGACAGGGCCTGCCTACGAGCAGTACTTC

D gene: TRBD2
V gene: TRBV27
clone size: NA
J gene: TRBJ2-1
CDR3 protein: CASSTKLAGLPYNEQFF
CDR3 DNA: TGTGCCAGCAGTACCAAACTAGCGGGGCTACCCTACAATGAGCAGTTCTTC

D gene: TRBD2
V gene: TRBV9
clone size: few
J gene: TRBJ2-7
CDR3 protein: CASSVGTSGSSYEQYF
CDR3 DNA: TGTGCCAGCAGCGTGGGGACTAGCGGGAGCAGCTACGAGCAGTACTTC

D gene: TRBD2
V gene: TRBV9
clone size: NA
J gene: TRBJ2-1
CDR3 protein: CASSVGGGASEQFF
CDR3 DNA: TGTGCCAGCAGCGTAGGCGGGGGGGCGTCTGAGCAGTTCTTC

D gene: TRBD1
V gene: TRBV6-5
clone size: NA
J gene: TRBJ2-7
CDR3 protein: CASSYRTGSSYEQYF
CDR3 DNA: TGTGCCAGCAGCTACCGGACAGGAAGCTCCTACGAGCAGTACTTC

D gene: NA
V gene: TRBV2
clone size: NA
J gene: TRBJ1-5
CDR3 protein: CATRVFSNQPQHF
CDR3 DNA: TGTGCCACCCGGGTCTTTAGCAATCAGCCCCAGCATTTT

D gene: NA
V gene: TRBV3-1/TRBV3-2
clone size: once
J gene: TRBJ2-5
CDR3 protein: CASRLKVGNGRGSRETQYF
CDR3 DNA: TGTGCCAGCAGACTTAAGGTTGGAAACGGGAGAGGATCCCGAGAGACCCAGTACTTC

D gene: TRBD1
V gene: TRBV5-8
clone size: once
J gene: TRBJ1-2
CDR3 protein: CASSSGQVDYGYTF
CDR3 DNA: TGTGCCAGCAGCTCGGGACAGGTGGACTATGGCTACACCTTC

D gene: NA
V gene: TRBV2
clone size: NA
J gene: TRBJ2-5
CDR3 protein: CASGFQETQYF
CDR3 DNA: TGTGCCAGCGGGTTTCAAGAGACCCAGTACTTC

D gene: NA
V gene: TRBV6-5
clone size: NA
J gene: TRBJ2-5
CDR3 protein: CASSYLWGAVETQYF
CDR3 DNA: TGTGCCAGCAGTTACTTATGGGGGGCAGTAGAGACCCAGTACTTC

D gene: TRBD2
V gene: TRBV27
clone size: NA
J gene: TRBJ2-1
CDR3 protein: CASTEWASGGEQFF
CDR3 DNA: TGTGCCAGCACCGAATGGGCTAGCGGGGGGGAGCAGTTCTTC

D gene: NA
V gene: TRBV2
clone size: NA
J gene: TRBJ1-5
CDR3 protein: CASTATVSNQPQHF
CDR3 DNA: TGTGCCAGCACCGCGACAGTTAGCAATCAGCCCCAGCATTTT

D gene: NA
V gene: TRBV7-9
clone size: NA
J gene: TRBJ1-1
CDR3 protein: CASTRMGNTEAFF
CDR3 DNA: TGTGCCAGCACCCGTATGGGGAACACTGAAGCTTTCTTT

D gene: NA
V gene: TRBV29-1
clone size: NA
J gene: TRBJ1-1
CDR3 protein: CSVDQQNTEAFF
CDR3 DNA: TGCAGCGTTGATCAGCAGAACACTGAAGCTTTCTTT

D gene: NA
V gene: TRBV13
clone size: NA
J gene: TRBJ2-3
CDR3 protein: CASASDRDTQYF
CDR3 DNA: TGTGCCAGCGCCTCGGACAGAGATACGCAGTATTTT

D gene: TRBD1
V gene: TRBV7-8
clone size: NA
J gene: TRBJ2-7
CDR3 protein: CASSHGTGGYEQYF
CDR3 DNA: TGTGCCAGCAGCCACGGGACAGGAGGGTACGAGCAGTACTTC